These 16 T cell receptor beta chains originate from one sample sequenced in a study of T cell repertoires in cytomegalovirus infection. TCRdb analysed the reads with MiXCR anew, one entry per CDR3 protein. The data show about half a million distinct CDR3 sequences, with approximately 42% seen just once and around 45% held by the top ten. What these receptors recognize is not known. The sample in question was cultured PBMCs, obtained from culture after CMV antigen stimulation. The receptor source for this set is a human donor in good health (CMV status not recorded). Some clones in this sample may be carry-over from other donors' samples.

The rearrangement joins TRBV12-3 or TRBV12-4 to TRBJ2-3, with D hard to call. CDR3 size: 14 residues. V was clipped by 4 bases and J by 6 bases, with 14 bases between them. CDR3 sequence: CASSWGSVEDTQYF. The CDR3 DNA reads TGTGCCAGCAGTTGGGGTAGTGTGGAGGATACGCAGTATTTT.

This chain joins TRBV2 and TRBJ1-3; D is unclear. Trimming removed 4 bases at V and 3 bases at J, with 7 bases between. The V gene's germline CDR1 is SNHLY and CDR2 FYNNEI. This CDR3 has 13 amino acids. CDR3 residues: CASSGADGNTIYF. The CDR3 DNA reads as TGTGCCAGCAGTGGGGCAGATGGAAACACCATATATTTT. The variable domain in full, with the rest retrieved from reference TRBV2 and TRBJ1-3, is EPEVTQTPSHQVTQMGQEVILRCVPISNHLYFYWYRQILGQKVEFLVSFYNNEISEKSEIFDDQFSVERPDGSNFTLKIRSTKLEDSAMYFCASSGADGNTIYFGEGSWLTVV.

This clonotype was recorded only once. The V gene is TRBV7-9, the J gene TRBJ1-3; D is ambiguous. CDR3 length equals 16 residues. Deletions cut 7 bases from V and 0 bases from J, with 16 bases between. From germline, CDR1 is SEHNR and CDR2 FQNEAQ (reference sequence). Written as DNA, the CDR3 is TGTGCCAGCATCCTCGGGGTCCCTAGCTCTGGAAACACCATATATTTT. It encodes CASILGVPSSGNTIYF.

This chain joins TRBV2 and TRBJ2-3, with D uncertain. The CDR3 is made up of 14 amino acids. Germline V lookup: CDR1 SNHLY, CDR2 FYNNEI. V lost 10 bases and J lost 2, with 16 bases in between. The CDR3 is CATHYLRDTDTQYF. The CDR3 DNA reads TGTGCCACCCACTACCTCAGAGACACAGATACGCAGTATTTT.

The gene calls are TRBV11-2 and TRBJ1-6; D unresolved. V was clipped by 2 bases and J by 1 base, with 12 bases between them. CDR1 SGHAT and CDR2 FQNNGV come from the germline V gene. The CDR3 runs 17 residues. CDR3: CASSLPPGGSYNSPLHF. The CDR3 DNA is TGTGCCAGCAGCTTACCCCCGGGAGGTTCCTATAATTCACCCCTCCACTTT. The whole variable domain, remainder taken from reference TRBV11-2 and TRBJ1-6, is EAGVAQSPRYKIIEKRQSVAFWCNPISGHATLYWYQQILGQGPKLLIQFQNNGVVDDSQLPKDRFSAERLKGVDSTLKIQPAKLEDSAVYLCASSLPPGGSYNSPLHFGNGTRLTVT.

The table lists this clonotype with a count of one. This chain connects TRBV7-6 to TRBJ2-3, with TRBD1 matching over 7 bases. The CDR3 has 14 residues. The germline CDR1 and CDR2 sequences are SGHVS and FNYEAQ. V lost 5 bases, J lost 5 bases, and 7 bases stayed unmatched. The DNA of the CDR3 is TGTGCCAGCAGCCCCACAGGGGTTCAAGATACGCAGTATTTT. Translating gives CASSPTGVQDTQYF.

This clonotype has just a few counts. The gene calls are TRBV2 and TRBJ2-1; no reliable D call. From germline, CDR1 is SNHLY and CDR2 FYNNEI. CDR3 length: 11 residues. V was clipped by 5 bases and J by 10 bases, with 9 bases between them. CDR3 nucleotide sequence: TGTGCCAGCAGTTTCCAATGGGAGCAGTTCTTC. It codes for CASSFQWEQFF.

The CDR3 DNA follows: TGTGCCAGCAGCTTTTTAGTGAGACAGGGTGAAGCTTTCTTT. Translating gives CASSFLVRQGEAFF. The chain is built from TRBV7-2 and TRBJ1-1; 7 bases line up with TRBD1. V dropped 3 bases and J dropped 7; count of bases not matched to a gene: 8. CDR3 length: 14 amino acids. From germline, CDR1 is SGHTA and CDR2 FQGNSA.

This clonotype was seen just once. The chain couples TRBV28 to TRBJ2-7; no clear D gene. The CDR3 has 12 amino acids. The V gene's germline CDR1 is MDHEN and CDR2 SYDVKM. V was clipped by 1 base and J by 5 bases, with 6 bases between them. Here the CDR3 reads CASSLLSHEQYF. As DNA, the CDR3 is TGTGCCAGCAGTTTATTGAGCCACGAGCAGTACTTC.

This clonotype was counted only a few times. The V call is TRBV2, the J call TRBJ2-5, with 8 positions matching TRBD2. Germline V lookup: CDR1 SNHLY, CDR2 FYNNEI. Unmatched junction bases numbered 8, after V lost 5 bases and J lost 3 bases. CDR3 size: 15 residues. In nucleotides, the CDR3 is TGTGCCAGCAGTTCGAGCGGGGGAGTCAAAGAGACCCAGTACTTC. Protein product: CASSSSGGVKETQYF.

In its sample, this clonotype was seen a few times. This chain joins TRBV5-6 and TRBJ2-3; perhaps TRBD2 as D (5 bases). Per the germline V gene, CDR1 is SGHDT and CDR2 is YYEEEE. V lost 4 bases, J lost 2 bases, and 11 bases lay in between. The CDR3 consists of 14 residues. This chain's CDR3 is CASSSRGYTDTQYF. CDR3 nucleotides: TGTGCCAGCAGCAGTCGGGGTTACACAGATACGCAGTATTTT.

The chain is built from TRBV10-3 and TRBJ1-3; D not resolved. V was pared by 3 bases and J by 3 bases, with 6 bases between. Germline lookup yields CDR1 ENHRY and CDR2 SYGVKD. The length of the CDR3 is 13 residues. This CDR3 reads CAISDSRGNTIYF. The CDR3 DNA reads TGTGCCATCAGTGACAGTCGTGGAAACACCATATATTTT.

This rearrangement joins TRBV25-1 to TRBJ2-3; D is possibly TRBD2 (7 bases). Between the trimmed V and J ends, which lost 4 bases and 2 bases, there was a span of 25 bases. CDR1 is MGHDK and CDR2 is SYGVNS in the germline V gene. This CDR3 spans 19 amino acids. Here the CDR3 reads CASSGQGPRAGALTDTQYF. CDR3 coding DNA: TGTGCCAGCAGTGGGCAGGGCCCTAGGGCGGGGGCCCTCACAGATACGCAGTATTTT. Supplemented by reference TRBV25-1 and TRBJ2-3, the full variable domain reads EADIYQTPRYLVIGTGKKITLECSQTMGHDKMYWYQQDPGMELHLIHYSYGVNSTEKGDLSSESTVSRIRTEHFPLTLESARPSHTSQYLCASSGQGPRAGALTDTQYFGPGTRLTVL.

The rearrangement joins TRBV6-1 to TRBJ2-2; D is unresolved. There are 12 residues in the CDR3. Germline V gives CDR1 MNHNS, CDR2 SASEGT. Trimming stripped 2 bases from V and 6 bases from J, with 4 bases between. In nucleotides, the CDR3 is TGTGCCAGCAGTGAACAGTCCGGGGAGCTGTTTTTT. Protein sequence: CASSEQSGELFF.

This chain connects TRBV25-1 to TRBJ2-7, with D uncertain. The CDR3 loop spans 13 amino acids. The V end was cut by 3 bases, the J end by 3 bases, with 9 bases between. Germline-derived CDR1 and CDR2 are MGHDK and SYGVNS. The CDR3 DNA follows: TGTGCCAGCAGTGATTATAGGCTCTACGAGCAGTACTTC. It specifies CASSDYRLYEQYF.

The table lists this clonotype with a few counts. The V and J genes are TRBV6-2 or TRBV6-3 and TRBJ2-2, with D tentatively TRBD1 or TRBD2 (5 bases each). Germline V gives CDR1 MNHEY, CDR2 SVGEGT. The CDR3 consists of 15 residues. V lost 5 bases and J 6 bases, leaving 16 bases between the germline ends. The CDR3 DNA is TGTGCCAGCAGTAAAACCAGGGCCGGGGCCGGGGAGCTGTTTTTT. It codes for CASSKTRAGAGELFF.